This TCR beta chain was sequenced during a study of cytomegalovirus exposure and HLA in healthy donors (dated by TCRdb to the late 2010s). For the wider study: According to an earlier analysis of a few hundred of the donors, some 170 million T cells yielded 90 million to 140 million unique TCR beta sequences and 276 Gb of sequence data. Approximately 300 gigabases of sequencing data and around 85 million unique TCR sequences made up an early release that covered fewer than 650 HLA-typed donors. Of the approximately 400 genotyped donors, 80% to 90% were placed in the genetic ancestry cluster associated with self-reported Caucasian donors. The study aimed to test whether signatures of past pathogen exposure could be identified by cataloging public T cell receptors. The T cell repertoires of under 700 subjects were profiled by immunosequencing and related to cytomegalovirus serostatus. Besides the first cohort of about 730 subjects, a separate validation cohort made up of roughly 130 different subjects was used. To predict cytomegalovirus infection status, the study combined high-throughput TCR immunosequencing, statistical association of individual TCRs with disease status, and machine learning. In a later analysis, previously published TCR beta repertoires from 550 to 750 donors were re-analyzed and high-resolution HLA genotyping was added so that TCR occurrence patterns could be studied. The later analysis used no new phenotypic data to find candidate immune exposures, relying instead on TCR beta sequences and their occurrence across donors. An earlier analysis of approximately 580 of the donors used high-throughput TCR beta sequencing to judge whether each TCR beta V gene segment behaved as functional or pseudogenic. Donor age, sex, ethnicity and CMV serostatus were compiled alongside the repertoire data. A later genetic analysis used genome-wide SNP genotypes for about three fifths of the 666 donors, treating that subset as a discovery cohort. Every discovery cohort repertoire had been produced on one sequencing platform. Class I and class II HLA loci were covered by the typing at four-digit resolution. Typing coverage varied by locus: roughly 620-640 donors for A, B, C, DRB1 and DQB1; approximately 500 for DQA1; more than 600 for DPA1; fewer than 480 for DPB1. Roughly 5 DR-DQ haplotypes were handled as single units for association and clustering, since linkage in the cohort was strong. On average, over 200,000 unique TCR beta nucleotide sequences were sequenced per donor among some 430 genotyped donors of the cohort, with approximately 18% of those sequences being non-productive.

The cohort comprised 670 or so healthy bone marrow donors. At the time of sampling, all cohort members were nominally healthy, though unrecorded immune exposures were likely present. The donor tested CMV seropositive, placing the donor among the 250 to 300 seropositive members of the cohort. Every donor gave a peripheral blood sample, and the peripheral blood mononuclear cells from that sample were used for TCR beta sequencing. Genomic DNA extraction from the blood cell samples was performed with the Qiagen DNeasy Blood Extraction Kit. Turning to this clone: Its antigen remains unidentified.

Taken from cysteine to phenylalanine, the CDR3 has 14 residues. Of the read, only the CDR3 DNA is kept; its 42 bases are in frame from base 1. V gives up 4 bases and J gives up 4 bases, and the segment between their germline ends measures 13 bases. CDR1 MNHNS and CDR2 SASEGT were looked up in the germline V gene. What the work shows at the level of the full study, not this receptor alone: A later genetic analysis associated a missense DCLRE1C variant with V-gene and J-gene trimming of TCR beta chains, and an independent cohort replicated the association. A later analysis reported that several top co-occurrence clusters appeared linked to parvovirus B19, influenza, CMV and Epstein-Barr virus. In a later analysis, the rate of TCR association differed among HLA loci, with DRB1 alleles having the most associated TCRs and HLA-C alleles having the fewest. Three of the identified cytomegalovirus-associated TCR beta chains were confirmed in vitro to be specific for cytomegalovirus antigens. The study gave a list of under 200 TCR beta chains associated with cytomegalovirus. Because counts were too low, around 17 rarely observed V segments, including chromosome 9 orphons, were left out of the earlier analysis of 587 of the donors. At a false discovery rate of 0.05, a later analysis linked 16,951 TCR beta sequences to specific HLA alleles. The sequencing pipeline was judged likely to have produced a cluster of highly shared sequence variants as a technical artifact. Roughly uniform sequencing depth across donors was assumed in presence/absence analyses, although this assumption may not hold. Most TCR sequences were seen in very few donors, while some public TCRs were found in many individuals. In an earlier analysis of approximately 590 of the donors, most TCR beta V segments appeared in productive rearrangements about 87% or about 30% of the time, broadly matching IMGT annotations. The cohort was sequenced for TCR beta chains only, and without alpha or paired-chain data the features that could be detected were limited. Because HLA typing was unavailable for some donors at each locus, only the typed subset was used in association tests. According to a later genetic analysis, donors in an Asian-associated ancestry cluster had fewer N-insertions in productive TCRs than the roughly 670-donor mean. Most CMV-associated TCR beta chains appeared to be HLA-restricted in a later analysis, and the HLA associations seemed to be driven largely by CMV exposure. Some IMGT-functional V segments, including TRBV6-2 and TRBV6-3, could not be distinguished by the 87-base-pair reads and were therefore excluded. In a later analysis, HLA-associated TCR beta chains showed more clonal expansion and lower generation probabilities than non-associated chains that were equally common. The classifier was reported to diagnose cytomegalovirus status with high specificity and sensitivity in both the original cohort and the validation cohort. Correlated functional status among segregating V segments might be attributable to linkage disequilibrium, but an unknown experimental factor could not be ruled out. Assigning TCR associations to individual alleles was difficult when HLA alleles, especially DR and DQ, strongly co-occurred. It was suggested by the authors that the approach could potentially be generalized to other disease states and immunological phenotypes. The only immune exposure information available for the cohort was CMV serostatus. A further reported finding was that TCR beta sequences accurately predicted the HLA-A and HLA-B alleles for most subjects in the first cohort.

Receptors were amplified or captured by the immunoSEQ multiplex PCR assay. A mixture of 60 forward primers for TCR Vbeta segments and 13 reverse primers for TCR Jbeta segments was used in the multiplex PCR. Amplification of the CDR3 region of rearranged TCR beta genes was performed with a multiplex PCR assay on genomic DNA. On the Illumina HiSeq System, the amplified TCR beta libraries were sequenced as 87-base-pair reads. Per the source publication's procedure: In a later analysis, some 80 million unique TCR beta chains were counted across the 666 repertoires, and some 10 million of these chains were shared by at least two donors. A nearest-neighbor algorithm error-corrected the raw reads and collapsed the reads into unique sequences, merging closely related sequences to remove PCR and sequencing errors. CDR3 sequences were aligned to IMGT reference sequences to assign V, D and J gene segments. For a sequence to be retained, at least a six-nucleotide match to both a V gene segment and a J gene segment was required. A rearrangement counted as productive if the CDR3 had no stop codons and remained in frame with V and J, and every other rearrangement counted as non-productive. Following IMGT convention, CDR3 was defined as the stretch from the second conserved V-encoded cysteine to the conserved J-encoded phenylalanine. Sequences without an unambiguous match to a single V gene segment were excluded from the earlier analysis of a few hundred of the donors. In an earlier analysis of a few hundred of the donors, a V segment was called functional when productive rearrangements were above 56.7%, and segregating when the standard deviation between donors exceeded 5%. A statistical classification framework was built for diagnosing cytomegalovirus status from the catalog of TCR beta chain sequences. In a later analysis, TCR nucleotide sequences were compared against IMGT/GENE-DB human TR gene sequences so that V and J genes could be assigned. In a later analysis, CDR3 sequences and most-parsimonious VDJ recombination scenarios were assigned using the TCRdist pipeline. In a later analysis, each TCR beta chain was defined by its CDR3 amino acid sequence together with its V-gene family, and reads lacking a unique V-gene family were excluded. As a way to deal with suspected cross-contamination and a sequencing artifact, a later analysis dropped approximately 570 nucleotide sequences that were highly shared and had low generation probability. In a later analysis, a clonal expansion index for each public chain was calculated from normalized within-repertoire ranks of inferred template counts. In a later analysis, generation probabilities were computed with a VDJ recombination model fitted to out-of-frame rearrangements, and the resulting probabilities were checked against IGoR. In a later analysis, hypergeometric tests were used to score TCR-TCR, TCR-HLA and TCR-CMV co-occurrence, with a repertoire-size bias correction applied to TCR pairs. A later analysis estimated false discovery rates by permuting HLA or CMV assignments 20 times. A later analysis grouped co-occurring TCRs with DBSCAN, adding TCRdist sequence similarity when clustering within HLA-allele-positive subsets. For co-occurrence clustering, repertoires with fewer than 30,000 or more than 120,000 public chains were excluded, along with roughly 5 repertoires with anomalous nucleotide sharing. What TCRdb holds here is the immuneACCESS table cut down to in-frame rearrangements. Part of the clones is not present; checked against another copy, under half of the missing clones reflect an unresolved V gene, and the others are unexplained. V and J calls and clone size are as listed in that table; D and trimming were resolved from the DNA. The sample has roughly 73,000 clones on record. The ten largest clonotypes hold roughly 15% of the sample.

The sequence joins TRBV6-1 to TRBJ2-5, with no confidently assigned D gene. This TCR derives from a man between 50 and 59 years old in good health and CMV-seropositive. Sequences were obtained from PBMCs. The nucleotide sequence reads as follows: TGTGCCAGCAGTGTCCCCTATTCGGGAGAGACCCAGTACTTC. It codes for CASSVPYSGETQYF.